The 15 T cell receptor beta chains below all came from one sample that was sequenced in a study of cytomegalovirus exposure and HLA in healthy donors (dated by TCRdb to 2016 to 2017). Libraries were built with the immunoSEQ multiplex PCR assay. The multiplex PCR relied on a mix of 60 forward primers for TCR Vbeta segments and 13 reverse primers for TCR Jbeta segments. TCRdb provides this immuneACCESS table in a form limited to in-frame rearrangements. Some clones are lacking; in checked studies, under half of them reflect an unresolved V gene, and why the rest are absent is not known. Present in this sample are roughly 180,000 clones, about four fifths of which were seen just once. The ten largest clones take up over 0.65% of the sample. What was sequenced was PBMCs. Every receptor here comes from a woman between 18 and 30 years old in good health and CMV-seronegative.

This clone was observed a handful of times. The chain recombines TRBV30 with TRBJ2-1; 7 bases match TRBD1. The CDR3 spans 15 residues. Germline trimming cut 0 bases from V and 4 bases from J; bases unmatched to any gene: 6. The V gene's germline CDR1 is GTSNPN and CDR2 SVGIG (reference sequence). Here the CDR3 reads CAWSVPGTVYNEQFF. The CDR3 nucleotides are TGTGCCTGGAGTGTACCAGGGACAGTTTACAATGAGCAGTTCTTC. The whole variable domain, remainder taken from reference TRBV30 and TRBJ2-1, is SQTIHQWPATLVQPVGSPLSLECTVEGTSNPNLYWYRQAAGRGLQLLFYSVGIGQISSEVPQNLSASRPQDRQFILSSKKLLLSDSGFYLCAWSVPGTVYNEQFFGPGTRLTVL.

The J gene is TRBJ2-1, the V gene TRBV7-9; TRBD1 matches at 8 bases. The CDR3 totals 15 residues. V was clipped by 4 bases and J by 5 bases; unmatched bases: 7. The germline V gene has CDR1 SEHNR and CDR2 FQNEAQ (reference sequence). The CDR3 loop is CASSSTGAVNNEQFF. CDR3 sequence (DNA): TGTGCCAGCAGCTCGACAGGGGCCGTAAACAATGAGCAGTTCTTC.

This rearrangement joins TRBV5-1 to TRBJ2-5, with D possibly being TRBD1 (6 bases). The CDR3 has 16 residues. V lost 5 bases and J lost 3, with 20 bases in between. CDR1 is SGHRS and CDR2 is YFSETQ in the germline V gene. DNA for the CDR3: TGCGCCAGCAGTTCTGGGACAATATGGGGAGAAGAGACCCAGTACTTC. Translated, it gives CASSSGTIWGEETQYF.

This sequence joins TRBV11-3 and TRBJ2-3; D might be TRBD1 (5 bases). Trimming left V 5 bases short and J 2 bases short, with 11 bases between. The CDR3 length is 14 residues. Germline V CDR1 and CDR2: SGHNT, YENEEA. In nucleotides, the CDR3 is TGTGCCAGCAGCCCCGGCAGGGTCACAGATACGCAGTATTTT. Protein: CASSPGRVTDTQYF. The variable domain in full, with the rest retrieved from reference TRBV11-3 and TRBJ2-3, is EAGVVQSPRYKIIEKKQPVAFWCNPISGHNTLYWYLQNLGQGPELLIRYENEEAVDDSQLPKDRFSAERLKGVDSTLKIQPAELGDSAVYLCASSPGRVTDTQYFGPGTRLTVL.

The CDR3 nucleotides are TGTGCCAGCAGCGCCGGGACTAGCGGATCTTATACGCAGTATTTT. It codes for CASSAGTSGSYTQYF. The chain links TRBV16 to TRBJ2-3, with 11 bases matching TRBD2. The CDR3 loop spans 15 amino acids. Germline values: CDR1 KGHSY, CDR2 FQNENV. V shed 5 bases and J 7 bases; nucleotides not matched to a gene: 8.

The chain employs TRBV5-1 and TRBJ2-5; 8 nucleotides line up with TRBD1. The length of the CDR3 is 13 residues. The junction had 2 bases not matched to a gene; V was cut back by 4 bases and J by 3 bases. Germline assignment: CDR1 SGHRS and CDR2 YFSETQ. The CDR3 here is CASSQDREETQYF. The DNA for the CDR3 is TGCGCCAGCAGCCAGGACAGGGAAGAGACCCAGTACTTC.

The V and J genes are TRBV6-1 and TRBJ1-2; the match to TRBD1 covers 9 bases. Germline loops: CDR1 MNHNS, CDR2 SASEGT. The CDR3 has 16 residues. V shed 2 bases and J 4 bases; nucleotides not matched to a gene: 8. The CDR3 here is CASSESAATGGYGYTF. As DNA, the CDR3 is TGTGCCAGCAGTGAAAGTGCCGCGACAGGGGGCTATGGCTACACCTTC.

V gene TRBV4-2 combines with J gene TRBJ2-7, with D maybe TRBD1 (5 bases). CDR3 length: 16 residues. Trimming removed 0 bases from V and 2 bases from J, with 14 bases in between. The germline V gene encodes CDR1 LGHNA and CDR2 YNFKEQ. The CDR3 spells CASSQELGRVAYEQYF. The CDR3 DNA reads as TGTGCCAGCAGCCAAGAGTTGGGCAGGGTGGCCTACGAGCAGTACTTC.

The chain is built from TRBV28 and TRBJ2-2, with 9 bases aligning to TRBD1. The germline V gene encodes CDR1 MDHEN and CDR2 SYDVKM. The CDR3 runs 17 residues. The V gene end was trimmed by 2 bases and the J gene end by 2 bases; junction bases not matched to a gene: 6. The CDR3: CASSLGATGGNTGELFF. CDR3 DNA sequence: TGTGCCAGCAGTTTAGGCGCGACAGGGGGTAACACCGGGGAGCTGTTTTTT.

This chain joins TRBV7-9 and TRBJ2-1; the match to TRBD2 covers 7 bases. V dropped 5 bases and J dropped 5; count of bases not matched to a gene: 9. CDR1 is SEHNR and CDR2 is FQNEAQ in the germline V gene (reference sequence). This CDR3 is built from 15 residues. CDR3 protein: CASSPPGLSNNEQFF. CDR3 sequence (DNA): TGTGCCAGCAGCCCTCCGGGACTATCGAACAATGAGCAGTTCTTC. The full variable domain, with the rest looked up from reference TRBV7-9 and TRBJ2-1, is DTGVSQNPRHKITKRGQNVTFRCDPISEHNRLYWYRQTLGQGPEFLTYFQNEAQLEKSRLLSDRFSAERPKGSFSTLEIQRTEQGDSAMYLCASSPPGLSNNEQFFGPGTRLTVL.

This clone has a handful of counts. The chain uses TRBV30 and TRBJ2-3; 7 bases line up with TRBD1. The germline gives CDR1 GTSNPN, CDR2 SVGIG (reference sequence). V was pared by 3 bases and J by 13 bases, with 13 bases of the junction left unmatched. The CDR3 has 13 amino acids. CDR3 loop: CAWSAKPGQTEYF. The CDR3 region has the DNA TGTGCCTGGAGCGCCAAACCGGGACAGACGGAGTATTTT.

J is TRBJ2-7 and V is TRBV2, with D maybe TRBD1 (6 bases). Per the germline V gene, CDR1 is SNHLY and CDR2 is FYNNEI. The V and J ends lost 1 base and 3 bases respectively, with 19 bases between them. This CDR3 region has 17 residues. The CDR3 loop is CASSEVEAGVKSYEQYF. The CDR3 DNA follows: TGTGCCAGCAGTGAAGTGGAGGCAGGGGTTAAGAGCTACGAGCAGTACTTC.

The chain recombines TRBV11-3 with TRBJ2-2; maybe TRBD1 (6 bases). In germline, CDR1 is SGHNT, CDR2 YENEEA. The length of the CDR3 is 12 residues. V was pared by 6 bases and J by 6 bases, with 8 bases between. CDR3 nucleotides: TGTGCCAGCAGAACAGGGTCCGGGGAGCTGTTTTTT. As protein: CASRTGSGELFF. Based on the CDR3 plus reference TRBV11-3 and TRBJ2-2, the full variable domain is EAGVVQSPRYKIIEKKQPVAFWCNPISGHNTLYWYLQNLGQGPELLIRYENEEAVDDSQLPKDRFSAERLKGVDSTLKIQPAELGDSAVYLCASRTGSGELFFGEGSRLTVL.

This clone is a singleton in its sample. The chain combines TRBV5-1 with TRBJ1-1; D may be TRBD1 (6 bases). Trimming cost V 3 bases and J 6 bases, with 15 bases left between them. Germline CDR1 and CDR2: SGHRS and YFSETQ. CDR3 length: 14 amino acids. CDR3 loop: CASSSPDTGSEAFF. CDR3 in DNA: TGCGCCAGCAGCTCCCCCGATACAGGGTCTGAAGCTTTCTTT.

The rearrangement uses TRBV4-2 and TRBJ1-3, with a weak D call TRBD1 (5 bases). From germline, CDR1 is LGHNA and CDR2 YNFKEQ. This CDR3 contains 17 residues. With 1 base removed from V and 2 bases from J, the gap between germline ends came to 15 bases. CDR3 amino acids: CASSQASPGIAGNTIYF. CDR3 nucleotides: TGTGCCAGCAGCCAAGCCTCTCCAGGGATAGCTGGAAACACCATATATTTT.